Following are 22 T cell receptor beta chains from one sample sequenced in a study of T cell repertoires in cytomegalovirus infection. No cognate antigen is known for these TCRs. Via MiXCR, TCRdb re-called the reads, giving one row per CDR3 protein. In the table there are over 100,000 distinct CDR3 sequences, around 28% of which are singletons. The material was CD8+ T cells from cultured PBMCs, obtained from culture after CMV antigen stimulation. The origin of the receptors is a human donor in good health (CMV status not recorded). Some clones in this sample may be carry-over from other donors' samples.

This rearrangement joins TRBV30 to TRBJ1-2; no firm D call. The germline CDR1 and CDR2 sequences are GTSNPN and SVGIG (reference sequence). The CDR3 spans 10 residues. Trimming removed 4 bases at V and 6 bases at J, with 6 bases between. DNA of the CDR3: TGTGCCTGGAACCGGGATGGCTACACCTTC. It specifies CAWNRDGYTF.

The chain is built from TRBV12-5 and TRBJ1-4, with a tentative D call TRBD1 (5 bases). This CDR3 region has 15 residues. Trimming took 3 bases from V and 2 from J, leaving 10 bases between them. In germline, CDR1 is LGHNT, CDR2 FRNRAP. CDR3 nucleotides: TGTGCTAGTGGTTTCTGCAGGGCCACTAATGAAAAACTGTTTTTT. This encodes CASGFCRATNEKLFF.

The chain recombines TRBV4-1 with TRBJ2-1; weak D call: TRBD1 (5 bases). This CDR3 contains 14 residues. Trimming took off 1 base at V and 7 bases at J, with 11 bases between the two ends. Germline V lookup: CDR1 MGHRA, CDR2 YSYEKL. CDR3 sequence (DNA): TGCGCCAGCAGCCAAGCTACCGACAGAAATGAGCAGTTCTTC. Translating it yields CASSQATDRNEQFF.

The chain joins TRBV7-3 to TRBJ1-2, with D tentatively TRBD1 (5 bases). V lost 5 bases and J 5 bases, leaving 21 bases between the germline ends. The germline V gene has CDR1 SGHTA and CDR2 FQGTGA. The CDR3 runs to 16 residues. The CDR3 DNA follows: TGTGCCAGCAGCCCTAGTTCTGGGTCAGGGCTATATGGCTACACCTTC. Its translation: CASSPSSGSGLYGYTF. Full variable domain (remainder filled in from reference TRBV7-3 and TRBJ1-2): GAGVSQTPSNKVTEKGKYVELRCDPISGHTALYWYRQSLGQGPEFLIYFQGTGAADDSGLPNDRFFAVRPEGSVSTLKIQRTERGDSAVYLCASSPSSGSGLYGYTFGSGTRLTVV.

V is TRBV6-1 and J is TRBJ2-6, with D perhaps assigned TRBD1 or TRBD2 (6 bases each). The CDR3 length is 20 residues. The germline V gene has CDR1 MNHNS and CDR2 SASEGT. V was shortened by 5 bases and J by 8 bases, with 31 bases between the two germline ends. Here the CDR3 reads CASSPEGGQGTSFGTNVLTF. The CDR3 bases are TGTGCCAGCAGTCCCGAGGGGGGACAAGGCACCTCTTTCGGGACCAACGTCCTGACTTTC.

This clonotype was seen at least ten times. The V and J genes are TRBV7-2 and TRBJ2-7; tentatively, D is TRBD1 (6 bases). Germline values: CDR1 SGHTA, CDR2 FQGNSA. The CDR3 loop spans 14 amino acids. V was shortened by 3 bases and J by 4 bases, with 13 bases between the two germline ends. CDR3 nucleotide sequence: TGTGCCAGCAGCTTGTGGGGGACATCTTACGAGCAGTACTTC. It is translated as CASSLWGTSYEQYF. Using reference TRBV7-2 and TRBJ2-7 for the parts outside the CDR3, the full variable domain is GAGVSQSPSNKVTEKGKDVELRCDPISGHTALYWYRQSLGQGLEFLIYFQGNSAPDKSGLPSDRFSAERTGGSVSTLTIQRTQQEDSAVYLCASSLWGTSYEQYFGPGTRLTVT.

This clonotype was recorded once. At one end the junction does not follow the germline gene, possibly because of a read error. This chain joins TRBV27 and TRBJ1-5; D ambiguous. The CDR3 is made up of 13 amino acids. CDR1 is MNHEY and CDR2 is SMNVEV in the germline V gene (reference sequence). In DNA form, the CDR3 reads TGTGCCAGCAGTTGGTCCGCCAATCAGCACCAGCATTTT. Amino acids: CASSWSANQHQHF.

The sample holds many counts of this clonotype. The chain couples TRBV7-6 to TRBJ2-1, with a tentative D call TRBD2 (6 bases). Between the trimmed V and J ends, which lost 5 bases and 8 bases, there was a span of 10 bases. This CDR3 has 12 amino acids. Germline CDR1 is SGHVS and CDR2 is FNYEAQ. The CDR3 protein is CASSPGGYEQFF. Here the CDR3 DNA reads TGTGCCAGCAGCCCCGGAGGGTATGAGCAGTTCTTC.

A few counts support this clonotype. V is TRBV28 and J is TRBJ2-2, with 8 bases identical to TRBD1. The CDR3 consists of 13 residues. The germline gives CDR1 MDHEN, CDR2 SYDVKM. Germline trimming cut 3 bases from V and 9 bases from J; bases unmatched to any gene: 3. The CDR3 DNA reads TGTGCCAGCAGTTTGCAGGGGGCCTGGGAGCTGTTTTTT. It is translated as CASSLQGAWELFF.

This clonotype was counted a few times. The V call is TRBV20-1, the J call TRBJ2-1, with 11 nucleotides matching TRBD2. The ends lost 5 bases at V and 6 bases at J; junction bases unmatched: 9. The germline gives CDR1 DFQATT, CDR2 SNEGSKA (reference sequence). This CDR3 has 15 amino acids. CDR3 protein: CSAPLWLAGGNEQFF. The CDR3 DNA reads TGCAGTGCTCCCCTCTGGCTAGCGGGGGGCAATGAGCAGTTCTTC.

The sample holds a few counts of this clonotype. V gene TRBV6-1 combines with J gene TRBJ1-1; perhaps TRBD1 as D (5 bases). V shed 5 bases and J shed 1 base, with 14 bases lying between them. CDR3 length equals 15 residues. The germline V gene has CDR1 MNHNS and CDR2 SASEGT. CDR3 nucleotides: TGTGCCAGCAGTTCGTACGGGGCTACGAACACTGAAGCTTTCTTT. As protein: CASSSYGATNTEAFF.

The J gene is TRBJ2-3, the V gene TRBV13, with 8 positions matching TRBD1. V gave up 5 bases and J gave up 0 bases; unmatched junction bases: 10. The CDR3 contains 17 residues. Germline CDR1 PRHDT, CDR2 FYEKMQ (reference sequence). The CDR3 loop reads CASSGRTGGSSTDTQYF. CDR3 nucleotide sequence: TGTGCCAGCAGCGGGCGAACAGGGGGGTCTAGCACAGATACGCAGTATTTT.

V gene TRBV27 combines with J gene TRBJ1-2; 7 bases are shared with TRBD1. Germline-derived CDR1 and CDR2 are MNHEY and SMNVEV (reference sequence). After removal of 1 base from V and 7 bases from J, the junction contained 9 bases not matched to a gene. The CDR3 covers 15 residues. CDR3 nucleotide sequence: TGTGCCAGCAGTTTATTAGGGGGCGAGGCTGGTGGCTACACCTTC. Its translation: CASSLLGGEAGGYTF.

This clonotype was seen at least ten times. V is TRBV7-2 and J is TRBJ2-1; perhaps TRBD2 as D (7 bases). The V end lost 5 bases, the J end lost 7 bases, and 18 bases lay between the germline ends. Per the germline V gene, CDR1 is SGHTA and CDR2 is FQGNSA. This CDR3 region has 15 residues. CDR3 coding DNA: TGTGCCAGCAGCCCCTTGGGGGGGCACCCGAATGAGCAGTTCTTC. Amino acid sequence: CASSPLGGHPNEQFF.

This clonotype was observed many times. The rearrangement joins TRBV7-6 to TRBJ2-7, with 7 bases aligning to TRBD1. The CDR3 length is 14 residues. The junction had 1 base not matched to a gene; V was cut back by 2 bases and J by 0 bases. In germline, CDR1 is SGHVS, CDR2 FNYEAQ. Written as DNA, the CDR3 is TGTGCCAGCAGCTTAAGGGGGCCCTCCTACGAGCAGTACTTC. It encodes CASSLRGPSYEQYF.

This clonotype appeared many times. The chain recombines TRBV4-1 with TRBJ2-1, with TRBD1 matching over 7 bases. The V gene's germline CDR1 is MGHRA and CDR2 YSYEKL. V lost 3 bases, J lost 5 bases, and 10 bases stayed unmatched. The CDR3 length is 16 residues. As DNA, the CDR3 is TGCGCCAGCAGCCACCAGACAGGGCTTCCCGACAATGAGCAGTTCTTC. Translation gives CASSHQTGLPDNEQFF.

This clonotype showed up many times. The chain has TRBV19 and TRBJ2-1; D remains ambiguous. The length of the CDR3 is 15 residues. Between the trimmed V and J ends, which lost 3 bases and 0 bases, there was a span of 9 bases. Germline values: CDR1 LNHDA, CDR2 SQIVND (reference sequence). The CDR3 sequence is CASSILSSSYNEQFF. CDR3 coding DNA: TGTGCCAGTAGTATCCTGTCGAGCTCCTACAATGAGCAGTTCTTC.

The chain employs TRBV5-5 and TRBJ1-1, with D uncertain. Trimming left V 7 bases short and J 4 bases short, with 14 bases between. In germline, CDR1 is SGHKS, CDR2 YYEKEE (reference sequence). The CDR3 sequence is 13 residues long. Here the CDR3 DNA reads TGTGCCAGCGGGTTAATTTGGGCCACTGAAGCTTTCTTT. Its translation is CASGLIWATEAFF.

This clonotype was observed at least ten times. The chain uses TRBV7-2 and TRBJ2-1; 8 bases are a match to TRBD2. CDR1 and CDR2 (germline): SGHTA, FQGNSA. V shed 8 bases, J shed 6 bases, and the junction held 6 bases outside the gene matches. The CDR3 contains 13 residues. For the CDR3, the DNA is TGTGCCAGCTCTTACGGGGGGGCCAATGAGCAGTTCTTC. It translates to CASSYGGANEQFF.

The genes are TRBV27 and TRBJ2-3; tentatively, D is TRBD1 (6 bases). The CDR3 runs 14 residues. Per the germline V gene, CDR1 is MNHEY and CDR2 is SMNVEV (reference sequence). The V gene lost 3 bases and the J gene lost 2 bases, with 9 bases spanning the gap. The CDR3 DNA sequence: TGTGCCAGCAGTTTGGGGGCCCCCACAGATACGCAGTATTTT. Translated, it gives CASSLGAPTDTQYF.

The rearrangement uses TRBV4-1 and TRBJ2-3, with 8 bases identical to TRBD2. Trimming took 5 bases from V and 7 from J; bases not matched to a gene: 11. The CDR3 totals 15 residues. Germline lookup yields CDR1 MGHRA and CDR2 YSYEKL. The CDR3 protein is CASSSRTSSLNTQYF. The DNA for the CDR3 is TGCGCCAGCAGCTCTCGGACTAGCAGTCTTAATACGCAGTATTTT.

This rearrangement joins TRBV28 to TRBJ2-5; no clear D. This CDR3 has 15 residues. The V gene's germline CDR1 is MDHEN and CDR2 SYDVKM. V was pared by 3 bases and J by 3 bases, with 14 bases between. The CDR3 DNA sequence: TGTGCCAGCAGTTTTTCCAGAATACGAAAAGAGACCCAGTACTTC. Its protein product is CASSFSRIRKETQYF.